One sample yielded the 14 T cell receptor beta chains listed below, sequenced in a study of cytomegalovirus exposure and HLA in healthy donors. PCR used 60 Vbeta primers and 13 Jbeta primers. The protocol was immunoSEQ multiplex PCR, while the TCRdb copy is restricted to in-frame clones and leaves out a portion. The table lists about 140,000 clones, 75% of them singletons, with around 7% in the top ten. The sequenced material came from PBMCs. These receptors were obtained from a man aged 25-45 years in good health and CMV-seronegative.

This clone was observed many times. The V call is TRBV25-1, the J call TRBJ1-1; 7 bases match TRBD1. Trimming removed 4 bases from V and 4 bases from J; junction bases left unmatched: 9. Germline V gene lookup returns CDR1 MGHDK and CDR2 SYGVNS. The CDR3 covers 15 residues. The CDR3 here is CASSADRDRGTEAFF. CDR3 sequence (DNA): TGTGCCAGCAGTGCAGACAGGGATAGGGGCACTGAAGCTTTCTTT.

Regarding this clone: Other DNA sequences from this sample encode an identical CDR3 as well. The chain has TRBV5-4 and TRBJ1-1; D uncertain. The germline gives CDR1 SGHNT, CDR2 YYREEE (reference sequence). The CDR3 has 14 residues. The ends were cut back, 1 base at V and 2 bases at J, with 9 bases in the middle. CDR3 protein: CASSLKAGNTEAFF. CDR3 sequence (DNA): TGTGCCAGCAGCTTGAAGGCAGGCAACACTGAAGCTTTCTTT.

J is TRBJ2-7 and V is TRBV25-1; 11 bases fit TRBD1. There are 13 residues in the CDR3. The germline gives CDR1 MGHDK, CDR2 SYGVNS. The junction had 4 bases not matched to a gene; V was cut back by 6 bases and J by 6 bases. The CDR3: CASSGQGASEQYF. The CDR3 nucleotides read TGTGCCAGCAGCGGACAGGGGGCAAGCGAGCAGTACTTC.

The V gene is TRBV30, the J gene TRBJ1-1; 12 bases are shared with TRBD1. CDR3 length: 16 residues. CDR1 and CDR2 (germline): GTSNPN, SVGIG (reference sequence). The ends lost 4 bases at V and 5 bases at J; junction bases unmatched: 11. CDR3 region: CAWTPGQGALGTEAFF. The CDR3 coding sequence is TGTGCCTGGACGCCGGGACAGGGGGCTTTAGGGACTGAAGCTTTCTTT.

The chain carries TRBV6-5 and TRBJ1-3; no reliable D call. The V gene's germline CDR1 is MNHEY and CDR2 SVGAGI. The V gene lost 0 bases and the J gene lost 3 bases, with 12 bases spanning the gap. The CDR3 is 16 amino acids. CDR3: CASSYSRVPGGNTIYF. CDR3 coding DNA: TGTGCCAGCAGTTACTCGAGGGTACCTGGTGGAAACACCATATATTTT.

This clone turned up a few times. The chain carries TRBV5-1 and TRBJ2-1, with 8 bases aligning to TRBD1. CDR1 and CDR2 from the germline V gene are SGHRS and YFSETQ. This CDR3 is 15 amino acids long. V trimming: 4 bases; J trimming: 9 bases; junction bases outside the gene matches: 12. CDR3 sequence (DNA): TGCGCCAGCAGCAACTACAACGGAGACAGGGGTGAGCAGTTCTTC. Encoded protein: CASSNYNGDRGEQFF.

The chain uses TRBV7-2 and TRBJ2-3; D is unresolved. Germline V gives CDR1 SGHTA, CDR2 FQGNSA. This CDR3 comprises 12 residues. Trimming cost V 5 bases and J 6 bases, with 9 bases left between them. CDR3 DNA sequence: TGTGCCAGCAGCCCTACCGGGGATACGCAGTATTTT. It is translated as CASSPTGDTQYF. Supplemented by reference TRBV7-2 and TRBJ2-3, the full variable domain reads GAGVSQSPSNKVTEKGKDVELRCDPISGHTALYWYRQSLGQGLEFLIYFQGNSAPDKSGLPSDRFSAERTGGSVSTLTIQRTQQEDSAVYLCASSPTGDTQYFGPGTRLTVL.

The chain has TRBV19 and TRBJ2-2; the D gene is possibly TRBD1 (5 bases). The CDR3 is made up of 17 amino acids. Per the germline V gene, CDR1 is LNHDA and CDR2 is SQIVND (reference sequence). V lost 3 bases to trimming and J lost 6 bases, with 20 bases between them. CDR3 sequence reads: CASSMSGYVRRSGELFF. The CDR3, as DNA: TGTGCCAGTAGTATGTCAGGGTATGTTAGAAGATCCGGGGAGCTGTTTTTT.

The chain uses TRBV30 and TRBJ1-3; D ambiguous. The ends were cut back, 1 base at V and 4 bases at J, with 14 bases in the middle. Germline V gives CDR1 GTSNPN, CDR2 SVGIG (reference sequence). There are 15 residues in the CDR3. The chain's CDR3 is CAWSAWTLGGNTIYF. The CDR3 nucleotides read TGTGCCTGGAGTGCCTGGACTCTAGGAGGAAACACCATATATTTT.

V and J are TRBV7-9 and TRBJ2-1; 14 bases agree with TRBD2. Trimming at V came to 4 bases and at J to 9 bases, leaving 5 bases not matched to a gene. Germline V lookup: CDR1 SEHNR, CDR2 FQNEAQ (reference sequence). CDR3 length: 15 amino acids. For the CDR3, the DNA is TGTGCCAGCAGCTCGGGACTAGCGGGAGTGTTTGAGCAGTTCTTC. Translating it yields CASSSGLAGVFEQFF.

This clone was seen a handful of times. Here the CDR3 DNA reads TGTGCCAGTAGGGGAACTAGCGCCTACAATGAGCAGTTCTTC. Amino acid sequence: CASRGTSAYNEQFF. The V and J genes are TRBV19 and TRBJ2-1; TRBD2 matches 7 bases. Losses at the gene ends were 6 bases for V and 2 bases for J; bases not matched to a gene: 4. CDR3 size: 14 residues. Germline CDR1 and CDR2: LNHDA and SQIVND (reference sequence).

CDR3 amino acids: CASSQDPAGLDTQYF. As DNA, the CDR3 is TGTGCCAGCAGCCAAGATCCGGCGGGACTGGATACGCAGTATTTT. The chain is built from TRBV4-2 and TRBJ2-3; TRBD2 is a possible D gene (6 bases). Germline V gene sequence: CDR1 LGHNA, CDR2 YNFKEQ. Trimming took 0 bases from V and 6 from J, leaving 13 bases between them. This CDR3 comprises 15 residues.

V and J are TRBV5-8 and TRBJ2-3, with 15 bases identical to TRBD2. The CDR3 consists of 19 residues. The germline V gene encodes CDR1 SGHTS and CDR2 YDEGEE. After removal of 0 bases from V and 3 bases from J, the junction contained 8 bases not matched to a gene. In nucleotides, the CDR3 is TGTGCCAGCAGCTTGGCTCGGACTAGCGGGAGGGCCCAAACAGATACGCAGTATTTT. It specifies CASSLARTSGRAQTDTQYF.

The gene calls are TRBV18 and TRBJ1-4, with D perhaps matching TRBD1 (5 bases). The length of the CDR3 is 15 residues. Germline CDR1 KGHSH, CDR2 LQKENI. Trimming removed 1 base from V and 6 bases from J, with 12 bases in between. DNA of the CDR3: TGTGCCAGCTCACCACTAACAGGCAGTGATGAAAAACTGTTTTTT. Its protein product is CASSPLTGSDEKLFF.